The rows below give T cell receptor beta chains drawn from one sample of a study of siplizumab effects on memory and regulatory T cells. Sequencing used immunoSEQ multiplex PCR; TCRdb keeps in-frame clones, though not all of them. The data hold about 82,000 clones, with roughly 86% observed a single time. Material for sequencing was Tregs sorted from blood. The origin of the receptors is a human donor in good health. Both conserved end residues are trimmed from each CDR3. A D gene is named only where the DNA matches it firmly.

cdr3_aa v_call d_call cdr3_length j_call
SASHSIQY TRBV20-1 NA 8 TRBJ2-5
ASSLTYNQPQH TRBV4-3 NA 11 TRBJ1-5
ASSYDGEQF TRBV6-1 NA 9 TRBJ2-1
ASSRQDRDNSPLH TRBV6-6 NA 13 TRBJ1-6
SVGYWDTHTEAF TRBV29-1 NA 12 TRBJ1-1
ASSYTTGKAF TRBV6-5 NA 10 TRBJ1-1
ASSRRGIGPQPQH TRBV7-8 NA 13 TRBJ1-5
ASTLLFGGTIGELF TRBV5-1 TRBD2 14 TRBJ2-2
ASSPPLRGGVSYEQY TRBV18 TRBD2 15 TRBJ2-7
ASSLGTAGGYT TRBV5-4 NA 11 TRBJ1-2
ASSSKTSYGWGTQY TRBV11-3 TRBD2 14 TRBJ2-3
ASSPGTEPYEQY TRBV18 TRBD1 12 TRBJ2-7
SGGGTANEKLF TRBV29-1 NA 11 TRBJ1-4
ASMSCIPGTDTQY TRBV21-1 NA 13 TRBJ2-3